This T cell receptor beta chain was captured by sequencing in a study of cytomegalovirus exposure and HLA in healthy donors. PCR primers comprised 60 Vbeta and 13 Jbeta primers. Libraries were prepared by immunoSEQ multiplex PCR; TCRdb keeps only in-frame clonotypes and omits some of them. In the table there are about 76,000 clones, roughly two thirds of which are singletons. V gave up 3 bases and J gave up 4 bases, with 12 bases separating them. The CDR3 has 13 amino acids. Germline CDR1 reads GTSNPN; CDR2 reads SVGIG (reference sequence). The rearrangement joins TRBV30 to TRBJ1-2; TRBD1 might be the D (5 bases). The TCR originated in a man between 60 and 75 years old in good health and CMV-seropositive. Sequencing input: PBMCs. The CDR3 region has the DNA TGTGCCTGGAGGGAGACAGAGGTCTATGGCTACACCTTC. Its protein is CAWRETEVYGYTF.